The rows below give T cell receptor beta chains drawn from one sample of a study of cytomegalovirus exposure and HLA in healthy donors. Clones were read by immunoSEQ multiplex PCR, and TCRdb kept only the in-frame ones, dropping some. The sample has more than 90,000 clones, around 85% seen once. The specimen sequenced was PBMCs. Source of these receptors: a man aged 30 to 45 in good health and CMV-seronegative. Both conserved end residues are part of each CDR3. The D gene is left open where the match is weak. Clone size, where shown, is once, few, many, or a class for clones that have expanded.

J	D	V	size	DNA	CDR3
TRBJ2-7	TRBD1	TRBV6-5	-	TGTGCCAGCAGTCCGCCCGGGACAGGGAGATACGAGCAGTACTTC	CASSPPGTGRYEQYF
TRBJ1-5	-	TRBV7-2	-	TGTGCCAGCAGCTTATTGTACGACGGGAATCAGCCCCAGCATTTT	CASSLLYDGNQPQHF
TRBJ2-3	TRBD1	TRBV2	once	TGTGCCAGTGGAGGACAGGACACAGATACGCAGTATTTT	CASGGQDTDTQYF
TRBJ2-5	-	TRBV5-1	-	TGCGCCAGCAAATCCGAAGGAGGAGGGCGAGAGACCCAGTACTTC	CASKSEGGGRETQYF
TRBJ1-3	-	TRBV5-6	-	TGTGCCAGCAGCTTAGACAGCTCTGGAAACACCATATATTTT	CASSLDSSGNTIYF
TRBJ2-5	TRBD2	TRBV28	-	TGTGCCAGCAGTTTTGGGAGGGGCCCTGGGACCCAGTACTTC	CASSFGRGPGTQYF
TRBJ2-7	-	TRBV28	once	TGTGCCAGCAGTCCCCCGGGACTCAACTACGAGCAGTACTTC	CASSPPGLNYEQYF
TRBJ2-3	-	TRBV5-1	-	TGCGCCAGCAGCTTGGTTGGGTTAGCTGGCACAGATACGCAGTATTTT	CASSLVGLAGTDTQYF
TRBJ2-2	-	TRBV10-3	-	TGTGCCATCAGGCGGGGACAGCTGATGGCCTCGGGGACCGGGGAGCTGTTTTTT	CAIRRGQLMASGTGELFF
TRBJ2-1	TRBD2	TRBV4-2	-	TGTGCCAGCAGCCAAGATCTCGGGACTACGCCACACAATGAGCAGTTCTTC	CASSQDLGTTPHNEQFF
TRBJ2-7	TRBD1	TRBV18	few	TGTGCCAGCTCACCGGACAGGGTCGCCTACGAGCAGTACTTC	CASSPDRVAYEQYF
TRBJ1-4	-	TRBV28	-	TGTGCCAGCAGTTACCCCGCGGGGACGACTAATGAAAAACTGTTTTTT	CASSYPAGTTNEKLFF
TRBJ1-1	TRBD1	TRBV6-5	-	TGTGCCAGCTCGGACCCCGGGACAGGGGAATCTGAAGCTTTCTTT	CASSDPGTGESEAFF
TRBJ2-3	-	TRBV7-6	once	TGTGCCAGCAGCCTCCAAGTAGGCACAGATACGCAGTATTTT	CASSLQVGTDTQYF
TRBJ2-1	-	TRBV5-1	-	TGCGCCAGCAGCATTGACAGCGAGCAGTTCTTC	CASSIDSEQFF
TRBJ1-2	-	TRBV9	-	TGTGCCAGCAGCGTTGCAGGGAATGGCTACACCTTC	CASSVAGNGYTF
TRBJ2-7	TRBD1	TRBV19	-	TGTGCCAGTAGTAGGACAGGGGGCGCGATCCCTTCCTACGAGCAGTACTTC	CASSRTGGAIPSYEQYF
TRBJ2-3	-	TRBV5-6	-	TGTGCCAGCAGCTTGGGGGCAGGACTCACAGATACGCAGTATTTT	CASSLGAGLTDTQYF
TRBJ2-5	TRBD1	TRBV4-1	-	TGCGCCAGCAGCCAAGAGGGGACAGGGCAAGAGACCCAGTACTTC	CASSQEGTGQETQYF
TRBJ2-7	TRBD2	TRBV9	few	TGTGCCAGCAGCGTAGGGTCTAGCGGGATCTACGAGCAGTACTTC	CASSVGSSGIYEQYF
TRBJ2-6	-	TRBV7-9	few	TGTGCCAGCAGCTTAGACGGCTCTGGGGCCAACGTCCTGACTTTC	CASSLDGSGANVLTF
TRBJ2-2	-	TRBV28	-	TGTGCCAGCAGTTCTCCTGGAGGTGCGCTGTTTTTT	CASSSPGGALFF
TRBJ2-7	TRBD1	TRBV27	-	TGTGCCAGCAGTCCGCAGCAAACAACCGGGACAGGGATCTATATCTACGAGCAGTACTTC	CASSPQQTTGTGIYIYEQYF
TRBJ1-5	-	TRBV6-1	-	TGTGCCAGCAGTGGGGGGGAAAATCAGCCCCAGCATTTT	CASSGGENQPQHF
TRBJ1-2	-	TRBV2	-	TGTGCCAGCAGTCGACCCAGGGGCAACTATGGCTACACCTTC	CASSRPRGNYGYTF
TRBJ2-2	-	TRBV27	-	TGTGCCAGCAGTTTAAGCCGGATAGGGGGCACCGGGGAGCTGTTTTTT	CASSLSRIGGTGELFF
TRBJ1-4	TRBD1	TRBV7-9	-	TGTGCCAGCAGCCCCGGGACAGGGAGTGAAAAACTGTTTTTT	CASSPGTGSEKLFF
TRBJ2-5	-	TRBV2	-	TGTGCCAGCCTTCAATACGAGTCGAAGGAGACCCAGTACTTC	CASLQYESKETQYF
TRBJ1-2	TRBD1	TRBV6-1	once	TGTGCCAGCAGTGGCCTACAGGGGATTGGCTACACCTTC	CASSGLQGIGYTF
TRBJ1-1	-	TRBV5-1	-	TGCGCCAGCAGCTTGGATGCAGGGAACACTGAAGCTTTCTTT	CASSLDAGNTEAFF
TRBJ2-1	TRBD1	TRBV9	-	TGTGCCAGCAGCGTAGGAACAGGGGACGGTGAGCAGTTCTTC	CASSVGTGDGEQFF